The TCR beta chain under discussion was sequenced for a study of identifying expanded T cells in peripheral blood. Assay used: immunoSEQ multiplex PCR; TCRdb lists only in-frame clones, some missing. The sample has 70,000 to 100,000 clones, 88% seen once. This CDR3 region has 13 residues. V gave up 4 bases and J gave up 3 bases, with 10 bases separating them. Germline CDR1 is SGDLS and CDR2 is YYNGEE. This receptor was obtained from a person aged 18 to 75 in good health. Sequences were obtained from blood. The J gene is TRBJ1-2, the V gene TRBV9; possibly TRBD1 for D (5 bases). CDR3 in amino acids: CASSPLGHYGYTF. Here the CDR3 DNA reads TGTGCCAGCAGCCCCCTGGGACACTATGGCTACACCTTC.